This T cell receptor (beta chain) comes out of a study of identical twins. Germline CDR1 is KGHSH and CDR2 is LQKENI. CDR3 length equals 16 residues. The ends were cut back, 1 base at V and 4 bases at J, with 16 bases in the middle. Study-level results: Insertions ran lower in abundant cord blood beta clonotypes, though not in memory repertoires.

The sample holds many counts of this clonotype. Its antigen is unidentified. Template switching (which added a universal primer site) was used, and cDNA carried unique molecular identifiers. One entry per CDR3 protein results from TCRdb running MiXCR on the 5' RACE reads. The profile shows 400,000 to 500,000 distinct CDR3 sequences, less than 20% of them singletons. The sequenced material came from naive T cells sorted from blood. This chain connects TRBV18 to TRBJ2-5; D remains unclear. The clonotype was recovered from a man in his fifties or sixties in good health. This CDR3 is CASSPLSGFRGETQYF. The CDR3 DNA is TGTGCCAGCTCACCACTATCTGGGTTTCGCGGAGAGACCCAGTACTTC.